The sequence of this T cell receptor (beta chain) was determined in a study of cytotoxic CD8 clonotypes in ibrutinib-treated CLL. Overall study findings and caveats: Sample timing was unmatched between remission and later-progressing patients; lymph nodes unstudied. Contraction or stability on treatment was seen for public clonotypes, which were uncommon. Elevated clonality accompanied ibrutinib response, with a return toward baseline values at progression.

The CDR3 runs 15 residues. With V trimmed by 5 bases and J by 11 bases, 10 bases remained unmatched. Germline V CDR1 and CDR2: SGHVS, FQNEAQ. Note on this clone: Antigen unknown.

Assay: immunoSEQ multiplex PCR; the TCRdb copy retains only in-frame clones and omits some. The table has under 300,000 clones, roughly 74% seen once. This sequence originates from a human donor with chronic lymphocytic leukemia. The source was PBMCs, collected after 24 months of ibrutinib treatment. The gene calls are TRBV7-8 and TRBJ1-4; 11 bases agree with TRBD1. CDR3 sequence: CASSARRDRGAKLFF. The CDR3 DNA sequence: TGTGCCAGCAGCGCGCGCCGGGACAGGGGGGCTAAACTGTTTTTT.